One sample yielded the 10 T cell receptor beta chains listed below, sequenced in a study of shared clonotypes between healthy human individuals. TCRdb's copy holds only in-frame clones and misses some; the assay was immunoSEQ multiplex PCR. The sample records millions of clones, over 85% being singletons. The sample taken for sequencing was naive CD4+ T cells from PBMCs. Subset given: CD45RA+ positively selected. Receptor source: a man between 18 and 35 years old in good health. Some clones in this sample may be carry-over from other donors' samples.

The CDR3 is CASSLNARVNEQYF. CDR3 bases: TGCGCCAGCAGCTTGAACGCCAGGGTCAACGAGCAGTACTTC. This sequence joins TRBV5-1 and TRBJ2-7, with D possibly being TRBD1 (5 bases). The V and J ends lost 1 base and 5 bases respectively, with 13 bases between them. CDR1 and CDR2 from the germline V gene are SGHRS and YFSETQ. The length of the CDR3 is 14 residues.

This chain connects TRBV19 to TRBJ1-5; the D gene is possibly TRBD1 (5 bases). Germline CDR1 is LNHDA and CDR2 is SQIVND (reference sequence). There are 17 residues in the CDR3. V was shortened by 6 bases and J by 3 bases, with 21 bases between the two germline ends. Here the CDR3 DNA reads TGTGCCAGTAGGGGACGGGCAGGATGGGTAACCAATCAGCCCCAGCATTTT. Amino acid sequence: CASRGRAGWVTNQPQHF.

V gene TRBV2 combines with J gene TRBJ2-7; TRBD1 might be the D (6 bases). Per germline, CDR1 SNHLY and CDR2 FYNNEI. This CDR3 contains 14 residues. V dropped 5 bases and J dropped 2 bases, with 13 bases sitting between them. The CDR3 DNA reads as TGTGCCAGCAGTCAATTAACAGGGCCCTACGAGCAGTACTTC. The encoded protein is CASSQLTGPYEQYF.

This clone was counted a single time. CDR3 protein: CASSYGVAAGNEKLFF. CDR3 nucleotide sequence: TGTGCCAGCAGTTATGGGGTGGCAGCGGGTAATGAAAAACTGTTTTTT. The rearrangement joins TRBV2 to TRBJ1-4; D unresolved. This CDR3 has 16 residues. CDR1 is SNHLY and CDR2 is FYNNEI in the germline V gene. With 5 bases removed from V and 4 bases from J, the gap between germline ends came to 17 bases.

The V call is TRBV2, the J call TRBJ2-3, with TRBD1 identical over 8 bases. The CDR3 consists of 15 residues. V lost 5 bases, J lost 3 bases, and 7 bases stayed unmatched. CDR1 SNHLY and CDR2 FYNNEI come from the germline V gene. The DNA for the CDR3 is TGTGCCAGCAGTTACAGGACAGGGTTGACAGATACGCAGTATTTT. This gives the protein CASSYRTGLTDTQYF.

The chain uses TRBV5-6 and TRBJ1-1; D is possibly TRBD1 (5 bases). This CDR3 has 12 residues. Looked up from germline, CDR1 is SGHDT and CDR2 is YYEEEE. V was clipped by 1 base and J by 7 bases, with 8 bases between them. CDR3 coding DNA: TGTGCCAGCAGCTTGACAGGAGATGAAGCTTTCTTT. Protein sequence: CASSLTGDEAFF.

The rearrangement joins TRBV4-2 to TRBJ2-3; D gene uncertain. Trimming shortened V by 1 base and J by 5 bases, and 4 bases separated the two germline ends. There are 12 residues in the CDR3. The germline V gene encodes CDR1 LGHNA and CDR2 YNFKEQ. In DNA, the CDR3 is TGTGCCAGCAGCCAAGGGGTAGATACGCAGTATTTT. It specifies CASSQGVDTQYF.

The rearrangement uses TRBV30 and TRBJ1-5; D ambiguous. CDR3 length: 14 residues. In germline, CDR1 is GTSNPN, CDR2 SVGIG (reference sequence). V gave up 2 bases and J gave up 4 bases, with 12 bases separating them. CDR3 region: CAWSSLGGNQPQHF. CDR3 DNA sequence: TGTGCCTGGAGTTCCTTGGGTGGGAATCAGCCCCAGCATTTT.

The chain carries TRBV29-1 and TRBJ2-4; no clear D gene. Germline V lookup: CDR1 SQVTM, CDR2 ANQGSEA. This CDR3 is 15 amino acids long. The ends were cut back, 4 bases at V and 1 base at J, with 14 bases in the middle. In DNA, the CDR3 is TGCAGCGTTGGAGCAGCTTTGGGGGCCAAAAACATTCAGTACTTC. Translating gives CSVGAALGAKNIQYF.

The V and J genes are TRBV7-2 and TRBJ2-7; tentatively, D is TRBD1 (6 bases). Trimming took off 3 bases at V and 2 bases at J, with 11 bases between the two ends. The CDR3 runs 14 residues. Germline V gene data show CDR1 as SGHTA and CDR2 as FQGNSA. The CDR3 here is CASSFQGQTYEQYF. CDR3 bases: TGTGCCAGCAGCTTTCAGGGGCAGACCTACGAGCAGTACTTC.